These T cell receptor beta chains were read from a single sample in a study of cytomegalovirus exposure and HLA in healthy donors. The assay was immunoSEQ multiplex PCR, and TCRdb's table has in-frame clones only and misses some. The sample contains roughly 200,000 clones, less than 90% of which appear only once. Sequences were obtained from PBMCs. Source of these receptors: a young woman in good health and CMV-seronegative. Each CDR3 is given with its conserved first and last residue. A D gene is named only where the DNA matches it firmly. Part of the rows lack a size; the others show once, few, many or a class for expanded clones.

d_call v_call clone_size cdr3_aa
TRBD1 TRBV10-2 . CASSERTGAGYGYTF
. TRBV6-1 . CASRVGSSYNEQFF
. TRBV6-6 . CASTTGQIHQPQHF
TRBD2 TRBV7-2 . CASSLGLAGGGDTQYF
. TRBV27 . CASTAGTDYGYTF
. TRBV7-2 . CASSLYLNTGELFF
TRBD2 TRBV7-2 . CASSVTSGRGNEQFF
. TRBV27 few CASRDGSSYEQYF
. TRBV7-2 . CASSFQGAGGDTQYF
. TRBV6-5 . CASSGVGADIYGYTF
TRBD1 TRBV6-1 . CASSEAPGQGREKLFF
. TRBV7-9 . CASSPGVVTGELFF
TRBD1 TRBV7-8 . CASSTSPGQGAYEQYF